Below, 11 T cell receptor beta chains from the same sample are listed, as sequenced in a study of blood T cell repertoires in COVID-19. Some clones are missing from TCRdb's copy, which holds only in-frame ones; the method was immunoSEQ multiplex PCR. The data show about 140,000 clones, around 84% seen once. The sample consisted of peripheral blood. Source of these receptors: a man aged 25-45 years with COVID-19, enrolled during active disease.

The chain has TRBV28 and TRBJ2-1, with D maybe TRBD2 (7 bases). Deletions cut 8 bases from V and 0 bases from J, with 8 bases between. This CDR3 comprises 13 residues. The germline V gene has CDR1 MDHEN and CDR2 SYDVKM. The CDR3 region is CASGGASYNEQFF. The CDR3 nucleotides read TGTGCCAGCGGGGGGGCCTCCTACAATGAGCAGTTCTTC. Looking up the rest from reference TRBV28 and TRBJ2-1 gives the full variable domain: DVKVTQSSRYLVKRTGEKVFLECVQDMDHENMFWYRQDPGLGLRLIYFSYDVKMKEKGDIPEGYSVSREKKERFSLILESASTNQTSMYLCASGGASYNEQFFGPGTRLTVL.

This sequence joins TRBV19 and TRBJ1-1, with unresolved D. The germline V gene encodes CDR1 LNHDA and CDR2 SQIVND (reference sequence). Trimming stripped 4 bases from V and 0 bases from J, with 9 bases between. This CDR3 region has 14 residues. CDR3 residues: CASSNPQMNTEAFF. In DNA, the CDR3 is TGTGCCAGTAGTAATCCACAAATGAACACTGAAGCTTTCTTT.

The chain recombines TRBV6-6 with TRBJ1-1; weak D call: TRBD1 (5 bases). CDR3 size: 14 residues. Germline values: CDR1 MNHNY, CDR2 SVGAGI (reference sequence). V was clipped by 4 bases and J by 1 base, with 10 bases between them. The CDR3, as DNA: TGTGCCAGCAGTTCTAAAACAGGGAACACTGAAGCTTTCTTT. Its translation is CASSSKTGNTEAFF.

As DNA, the CDR3 is TGTGCCAGCTCACCACGCACAGGGGTCGAGGGCAATGAGCAGTTCTTC. Translating it yields CASSPRTGVEGNEQFF. The chain is built from TRBV18 and TRBJ2-1; 7 bases line up with TRBD1. The trim removed 1 base at V and 6 bases at J, leaving 9 bases unmatched. This CDR3 spans 16 amino acids. The germline gives CDR1 KGHSH, CDR2 LQKENI.

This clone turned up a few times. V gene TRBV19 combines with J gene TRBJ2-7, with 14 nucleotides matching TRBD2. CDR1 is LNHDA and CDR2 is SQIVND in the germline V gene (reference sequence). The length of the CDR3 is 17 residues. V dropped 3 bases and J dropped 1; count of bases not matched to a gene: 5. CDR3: CASSIGTSGSLSYEQYF. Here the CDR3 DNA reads TGTGCCAGTAGTATCGGGACTAGCGGGAGCCTATCCTACGAGCAGTACTTC.

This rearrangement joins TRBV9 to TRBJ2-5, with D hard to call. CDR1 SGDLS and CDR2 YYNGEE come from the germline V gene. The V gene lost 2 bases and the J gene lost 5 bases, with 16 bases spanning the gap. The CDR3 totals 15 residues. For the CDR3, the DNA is TGTGCCAGCAGCGTGGGCGTGGATCGTGGGGAGACCCAGTACTTC. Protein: CASSVGVDRGETQYF.

This CDR3 is CASSPGTWNTEAFF. The CDR3 bases are TGTGCCAGCAGTCCCGGGACTTGGAACACTGAAGCTTTCTTT. This chain uses TRBV6-6 with TRBJ1-1; possibly TRBD1 for D (5 bases). Germline lookup yields CDR1 MNHNY and CDR2 SVGAGI (reference sequence). V lost 5 bases to trimming and J lost 1 base, with 11 bases between them. The CDR3 length is 14 residues.

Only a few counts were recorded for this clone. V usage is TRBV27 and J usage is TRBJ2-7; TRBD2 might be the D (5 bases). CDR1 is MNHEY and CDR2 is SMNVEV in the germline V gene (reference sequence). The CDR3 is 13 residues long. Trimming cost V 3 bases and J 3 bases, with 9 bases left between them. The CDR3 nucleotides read TGTGCCAGCAGTTTCACCGGGATCTACGAGCAGTACTTC. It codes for CASSFTGIYEQYF.

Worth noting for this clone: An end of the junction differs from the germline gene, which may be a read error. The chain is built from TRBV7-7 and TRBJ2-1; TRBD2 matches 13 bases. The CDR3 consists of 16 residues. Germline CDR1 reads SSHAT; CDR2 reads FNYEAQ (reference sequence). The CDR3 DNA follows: TGTGCTAGCAGCCTCAATGGACTAGCGGGAGTCGGCGAGCAGTTCTTC. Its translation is CASSLNGLAGVGEQFF.

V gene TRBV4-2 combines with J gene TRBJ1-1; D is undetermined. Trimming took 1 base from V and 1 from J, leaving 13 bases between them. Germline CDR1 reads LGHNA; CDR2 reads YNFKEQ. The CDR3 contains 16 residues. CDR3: CASSQVAPRGNTEAFF. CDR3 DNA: TGTGCCAGCAGCCAAGTAGCTCCCCGGGGGAACACTGAAGCTTTCTTT.

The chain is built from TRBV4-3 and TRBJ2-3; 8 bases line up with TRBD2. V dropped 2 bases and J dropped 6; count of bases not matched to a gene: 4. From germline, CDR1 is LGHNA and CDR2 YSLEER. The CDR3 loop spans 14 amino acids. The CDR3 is CASSQTSGVDTQYF. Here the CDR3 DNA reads TGCGCCAGCAGCCAAACTAGCGGAGTCGATACGCAGTATTTT.